This passage covers 14 T cell receptor beta chains from one sample sequenced in a study of blood T cell repertoires in COVID-19. Produced via immunoSEQ multiplex PCR; TCRdb's table is partial and in-frame only. The sample holds 200,000 to 250,000 clones, 83% seen once. The specimen sequenced was peripheral blood. The origin of the receptors is a woman in her twenties or thirties with COVID-19, enrolled during active disease.

The V and J genes are TRBV4-3 and TRBJ2-3; tentative D call: TRBD2 (6 bases). The CDR3 runs 17 residues. Germline CDR1 and CDR2: LGHNA and YSLEER. Trimming stripped 0 bases from V and 3 bases from J, with 16 bases between. CDR3 in amino acids: CASSQDPGTLKTDTQYF. CDR3 bases: TGCGCCAGCAGCCAAGATCCCGGGACTTTAAAAACAGATACGCAGTATTTT.

This chain joins TRBV7-9 and TRBJ2-7, with a weak D call TRBD1 (6 bases). The CDR3 loop spans 13 amino acids. V was clipped by 10 bases and J by 1 base, with 14 bases between them. Germline V lookup: CDR1 SEHNR, CDR2 FQNEAQ (reference sequence). CDR3 region: CATGQDRSYEQYF. Written as DNA, the CDR3 is TGTGCCACCGGTCAGGACAGATCCTACGAGCAGTACTTC.

The chain uses TRBV10-3 and TRBJ1-1; 7 positions agree with TRBD1. V was clipped by 3 bases and J by 4 bases; unmatched bases: 17. The CDR3 spans 18 residues. Germline V gives CDR1 ENHRY, CDR2 SYGVKD. CDR3 in amino acids: CAISEVGGGVEWVTEAFF. As DNA, the CDR3 is TGTGCCATCAGTGAAGTAGGAGGGGGCGTAGAATGGGTCACTGAAGCTTTCTTT.

The chain recombines TRBV3-1 (or the pseudogene TRBV3-2) with TRBJ1-1; tentatively, D is TRBD1 (5 bases). The CDR3 spans 14 residues. Trimming pared 1 base from V and 5 bases from J, leaving 11 bases between. The germline CDR1 and CDR2 sequences are LGHDT and YNNKEL (reference sequence). CDR3 in amino acids: CASSQVAGLTEAFF. Written as DNA, the CDR3 is TGTGCCAGCAGCCAAGTCGCAGGGCTGACTGAAGCTTTCTTT.

The chain uses TRBV6-2 or TRBV6-3 and TRBJ1-6; TRBD1 matches at 7 bases. This CDR3 is 17 amino acids long. Germline assignment: CDR1 MNHEY and CDR2 SVGEGT. Unmatched junction bases numbered 9, after V lost 0 bases and J lost 7 bases. In DNA form, the CDR3 reads TGTGCCAGCAGTTACTCGCTACAGGGGCAAAAGAATTCACCCCTCCACTTT. This translates into CASSYSLQGQKNSPLHF.

The V gene is TRBV5-1, the J gene TRBJ2-1; 8 bases are shared with TRBD2. J lost 4 bases, V lost 0 bases, and 6 bases had no gene match. CDR1 is SGHRS and CDR2 is YFSETQ in the germline V gene. The CDR3 spans 16 residues. The CDR3 reads CASSLAAGGLYNEQFF. The CDR3, as DNA: TGCGCCAGCAGCTTGGCCGCGGGGGGCTTATACAATGAGCAGTTCTTC. The complete variable domain, with remaining parts taken from reference TRBV5-1 and TRBJ2-1, reads KAGVTQTPRYLIKTRGQQVTLSCSPISGHRSVSWYQQTPGQGLQFLFEYFSETQRNKGNFPGRFSGRQFSNSRSEMNVSTLELGDSALYLCASSLAAGGLYNEQFFGPGTRLTVL.

This clone was counted a few times. This chain connects TRBV7-3 to TRBJ2-1; 9 nucleotides align to TRBD2. There are 15 residues in the CDR3. V gave up 5 bases and J gave up 5 bases; unmatched junction bases: 7. In germline, CDR1 is SGHTA, CDR2 FQGTGA. The CDR3 here is CASSHGLAGNNEQFF. CDR3 sequence (DNA): TGTGCCAGCAGCCACGGGCTAGCGGGGAACAATGAGCAGTTCTTC.

V is TRBV4-3 and J is TRBJ2-1; perhaps TRBD1 as D (5 bases). The CDR3 covers 12 residues. Germline V gene sequence: CDR1 LGHNA, CDR2 YSLEER. The V gene lost 1 base and the J gene lost 7 bases, with 5 bases spanning the gap. The CDR3 coding sequence is TGCGCCAGCAGCCAAGCAGGGAATGAGCAGTTCTTC. Residues: CASSQAGNEQFF.

V usage is TRBV6-5 and J usage is TRBJ1-2; D is unresolved. V was cut by 0 bases and J by 8 bases, with 7 bases left in between. Germline lookup yields CDR1 MNHEY and CDR2 SVGAGI. This CDR3 region has 12 residues. CDR3 DNA sequence: TGTGCCAGCAGTTACTCGGAGGGCGGCTACACCTTC. Translating gives CASSYSEGGYTF.

V and J are TRBV5-4 and TRBJ1-4, with 7 bases aligning to TRBD1. This CDR3 is built from 15 residues. The ends lost 4 bases at V and 0 bases at J; junction bases unmatched: 3. Germline loops: CDR1 SGHNT, CDR2 YYREEE (reference sequence). CDR3 amino acids: CASSLQGATNEKLFF. The CDR3 bases are TGTGCCAGCAGCCTCCAGGGGGCAACTAATGAAAAACTGTTTTTT. Variable domain in full (rest from reference TRBV5-4 and TRBJ1-4): ETGVTQSPTHLIKTRGQQVTLRCSSQSGHNTVSWYQQALGQGPQFIFQYYREEENGRGNFPPRFSGLQFPNYSSELNVNALELDDSALYLCASSLQGATNEKLFFGSGTQLSVL.

V and J are TRBV5-4 and TRBJ2-3, with 10 bases fitting TRBD2. Germline V CDR1 and CDR2: SGHNT, YYREEE (reference sequence). Germline trimming cut 4 bases from V and 1 base from J; bases unmatched to any gene: 3. The CDR3 loop spans 15 amino acids. DNA for the CDR3: TGTGCCAGCAGCCGCCTAGCGGGGGGCACAGATACGCAGTATTTT. Translated, it gives CASSRLAGGTDTQYF.

This clone showed up just a few times. The chain carries TRBV7-3 and TRBJ2-2; D remains unclear. V was pared by 3 bases and J by 7 bases, with 6 bases between. Germline CDR1 and CDR2: SGHTA and FQGTGA. The CDR3 has 12 amino acids. This chain's CDR3 is CASSLPGGELFF. CDR3 bases: TGTGCCAGCAGCTTGCCGGGCGGGGAGCTGTTTTTT.

The chain uses TRBV6-6 and TRBJ1-3, with TRBD1 matching over 7 bases. Unmatched junction bases numbered 11, after V lost 7 bases and J lost 2 bases. Germline values: CDR1 MNHNY, CDR2 SVGAGI (reference sequence). The CDR3 is 16 residues long. The CDR3 nucleotides read TGTGCCAGCACCCGAAACCAAGGGGGCCCTGGAAACACCATATATTTT. It yields the protein CASTRNQGGPGNTIYF.

V and J are TRBV30 and TRBJ1-1; 11 bases fit TRBD1. The germline CDR1 and CDR2 sequences are GTSNPN and SVGIG (reference sequence). The CDR3 is 14 amino acids. The CDR3 loop reads CVTMGGQGESGAFF. CDR3 sequence (DNA): TGTGTTACTATGGGGGGACAGGGGGAGTCTGGAGCTTTCTTT.